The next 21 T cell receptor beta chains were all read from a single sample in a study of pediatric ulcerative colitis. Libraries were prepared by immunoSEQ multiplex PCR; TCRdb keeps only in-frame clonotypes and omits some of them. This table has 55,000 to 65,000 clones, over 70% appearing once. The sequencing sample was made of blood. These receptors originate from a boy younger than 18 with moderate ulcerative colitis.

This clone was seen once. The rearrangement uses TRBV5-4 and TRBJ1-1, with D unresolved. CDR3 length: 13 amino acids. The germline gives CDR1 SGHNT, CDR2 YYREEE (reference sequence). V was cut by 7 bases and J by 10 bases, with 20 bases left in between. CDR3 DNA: TGTGCCAGCCAAGCTCCGGTCCTGCCCGTAGCTTTCTTT. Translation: CASQAPVLPVAFF.

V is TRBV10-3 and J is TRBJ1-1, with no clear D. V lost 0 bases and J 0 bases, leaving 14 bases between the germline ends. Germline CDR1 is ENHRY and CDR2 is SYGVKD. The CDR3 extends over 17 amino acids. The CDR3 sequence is CAISESIARIVNTEAFF. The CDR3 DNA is TGTGCCATCAGTGAGTCGATCGCACGAATAGTGAACACTGAAGCTTTCTTT.

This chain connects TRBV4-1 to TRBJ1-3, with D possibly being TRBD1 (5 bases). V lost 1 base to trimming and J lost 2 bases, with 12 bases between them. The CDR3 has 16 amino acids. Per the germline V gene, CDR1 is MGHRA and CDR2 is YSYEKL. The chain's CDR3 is CASSQVAGTPGNTIYF. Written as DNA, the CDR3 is TGCGCCAGCAGCCAAGTGGCAGGGACGCCTGGAAACACCATATATTTT.

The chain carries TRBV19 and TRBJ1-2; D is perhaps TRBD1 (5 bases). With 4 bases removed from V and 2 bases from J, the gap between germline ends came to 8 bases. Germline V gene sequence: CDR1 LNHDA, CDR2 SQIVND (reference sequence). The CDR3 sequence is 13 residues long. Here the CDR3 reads CASSRDLNYGYTF. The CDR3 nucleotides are TGTGCCAGTAGTAGGGACCTAAACTATGGCTACACCTTC. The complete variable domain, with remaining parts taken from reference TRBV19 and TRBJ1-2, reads DGGITQSPKYLFRKEGQNVTLSCEQNLNHDAMYWYRQDPGQGLRLIYYSQIVNDFQKGDIAEGYSVSREKKESFPLTVTSAQKNPTAFYLCASSRDLNYGYTFGSGTRLTVV.

The CDR3 DNA reads as TGCGCCAGCAGCTTCGAAGGTCCCCTCCACTTT. This translates into CASSFEGPLHF. The chain employs TRBV5-1 and TRBJ1-6; no reliable D call. Germline V gene sequence: CDR1 SGHRS, CDR2 YFSETQ. This CDR3 region has 11 residues. V lost 2 bases and J 13 bases, leaving 7 bases between the germline ends. Variable domain in full (rest from reference TRBV5-1 and TRBJ1-6): KAGVTQTPRYLIKTRGQQVTLSCSPISGHRSVSWYQQTPGQGLQFLFEYFSETQRNKGNFPGRFSGRQFSNSRSEMNVSTLELGDSALYLCASSFEGPLHFGNGTRLTVT.

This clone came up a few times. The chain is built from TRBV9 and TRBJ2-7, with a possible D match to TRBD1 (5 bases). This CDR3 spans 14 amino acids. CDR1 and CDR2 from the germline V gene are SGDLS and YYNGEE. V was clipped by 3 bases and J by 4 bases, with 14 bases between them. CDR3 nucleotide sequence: TGTGCCAGCAGCGAGGCCCCGACAGTTTACGAGCAGTACTTC. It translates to CASSEAPTVYEQYF.

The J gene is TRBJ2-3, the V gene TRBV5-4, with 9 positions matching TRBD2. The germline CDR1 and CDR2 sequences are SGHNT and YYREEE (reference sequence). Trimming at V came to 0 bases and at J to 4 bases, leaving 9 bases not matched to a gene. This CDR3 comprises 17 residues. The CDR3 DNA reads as TGTGCCAGCAGCTTGGGCGGGCTAGCGGGAAGCGCAGATACGCAGTATTTT. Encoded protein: CASSLGGLAGSADTQYF.

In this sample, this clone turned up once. The CDR3 nucleotides read TGCGCCAGCAGCTTGGAAGGGAGCTCCTACAATGAGCAGTTCTTC. It codes for CASSLEGSSYNEQFF. This rearrangement joins TRBV5-1 to TRBJ2-1, with TRBD2 as a possible D gene (5 bases). The germline V and J ends were trimmed by 0 bases and 0 bases, with 7 bases remaining between them. CDR3 size: 15 residues. Germline CDR1 and CDR2: SGHRS and YFSETQ.

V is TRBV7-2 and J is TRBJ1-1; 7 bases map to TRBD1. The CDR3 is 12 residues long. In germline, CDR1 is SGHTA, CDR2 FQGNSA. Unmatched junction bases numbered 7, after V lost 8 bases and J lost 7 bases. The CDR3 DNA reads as TGTGCCAGCCGCCGGGACAGCCTTGAAGCTTTCTTT. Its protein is CASRRDSLEAFF.

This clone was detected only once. In DNA, the CDR3 is TGTGCCAGCAGTGAAGGAGGGACAGGGGGCTTTGGCTACACCTTC. This sequence encodes CASSEGGTGGFGYTF. The chain joins TRBV6-1 to TRBJ1-2, with TRBD1 matching over 12 bases. With 1 base clipped from V and 7 bases from J, the junction kept 4 bases outside the gene matches. The germline CDR1 and CDR2 sequences are MNHNS and SASEGT. The CDR3 spans 15 residues.

The CDR3 DNA reads TGTGCCAGCAGCTTGTCGGACGGGTCCTACGAGCAGTACTTC. This codes for CASSLSDGSYEQYF. This sequence joins TRBV7-8 and TRBJ2-7; D remains unclear. V shed 3 bases and J shed 1 base, with 10 bases lying between them. Per germline, CDR1 SGHVS and CDR2 FQNEAQ. The CDR3 is 14 residues long.

The CDR3 DNA follows: TGTGCCAGCAGCCAAGGCCGGCCTCCCTACGAGCAGTACTTC. Translating gives CASSQGRPPYEQYF. The chain recombines TRBV7-9 with TRBJ2-7, with D hard to call. The CDR3 has 14 residues. Germline V CDR1 and CDR2: SEHNR, FQNEAQ (reference sequence). V lost 5 bases and J lost 2, with 13 bases in between.

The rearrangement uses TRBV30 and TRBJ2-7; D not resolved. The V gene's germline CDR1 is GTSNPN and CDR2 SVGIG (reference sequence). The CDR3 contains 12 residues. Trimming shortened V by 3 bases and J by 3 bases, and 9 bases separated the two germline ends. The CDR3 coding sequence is TGTGCCTGGAGGAGTTACCTCTACGAGCAGTACTTC. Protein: CAWRSYLYEQYF. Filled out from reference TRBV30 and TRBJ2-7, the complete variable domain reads SQTIHQWPATLVQPVGSPLSLECTVEGTSNPNLYWYRQAAGRGLQLLFYSVGIGQISSEVPQNLSASRPQDRQFILSSKKLLLSDSGFYLCAWRSYLYEQYFGPGTRLTVT.

The CDR3 nucleotides read TGTGCCAGCAGAGGATCAACTAATGAAAAACTGTTTTTT. Encoded protein: CASRGSTNEKLFF. This chain uses TRBV6-4 with TRBJ1-4; D is undetermined. Looked up from germline, CDR1 is MRHNA and CDR2 is SNTAGT. Trimming took off 6 bases at V and 0 bases at J, with 5 bases between the two ends. CDR3 length: 13 residues.

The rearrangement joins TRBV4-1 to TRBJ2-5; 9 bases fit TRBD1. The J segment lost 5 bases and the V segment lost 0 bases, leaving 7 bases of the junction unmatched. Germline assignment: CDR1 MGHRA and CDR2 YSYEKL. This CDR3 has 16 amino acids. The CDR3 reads CASSQEGTGIYETQYF. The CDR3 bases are TGCGCCAGCAGCCAAGAGGGGACAGGGATTTACGAGACCCAGTACTTC.

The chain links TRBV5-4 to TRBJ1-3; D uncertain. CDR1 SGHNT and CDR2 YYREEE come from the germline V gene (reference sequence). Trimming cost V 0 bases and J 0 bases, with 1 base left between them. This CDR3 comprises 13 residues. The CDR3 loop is CASSLVSGNTIYF. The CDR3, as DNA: TGTGCCAGCAGCTTGGTCTCTGGAAACACCATATATTTT. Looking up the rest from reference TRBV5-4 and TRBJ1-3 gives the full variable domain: ETGVTQSPTHLIKTRGQQVTLRCSSQSGHNTVSWYQQALGQGPQFIFQYYREEENGRGNFPPRFSGLQFPNYSSELNVNALELDDSALYLCASSLVSGNTIYFGEGSWLTVV.

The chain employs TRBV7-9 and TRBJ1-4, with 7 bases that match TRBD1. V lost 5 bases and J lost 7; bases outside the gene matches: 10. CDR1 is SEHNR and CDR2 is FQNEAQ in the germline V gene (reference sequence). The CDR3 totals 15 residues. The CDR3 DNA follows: TGTGCCAGCAGCAAGACGACAGGGTGGATTGAAAAACTGTTTTTT. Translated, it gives CASSKTTGWIEKLFF.

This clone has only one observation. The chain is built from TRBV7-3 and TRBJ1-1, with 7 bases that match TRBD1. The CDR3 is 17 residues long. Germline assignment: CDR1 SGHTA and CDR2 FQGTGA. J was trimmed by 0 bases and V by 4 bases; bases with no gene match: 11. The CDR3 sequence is CASSSAGTEGVNTEAFF. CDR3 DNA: TGTGCCAGCAGCTCCGCCGGGACAGAGGGAGTGAACACTGAAGCTTTCTTT.

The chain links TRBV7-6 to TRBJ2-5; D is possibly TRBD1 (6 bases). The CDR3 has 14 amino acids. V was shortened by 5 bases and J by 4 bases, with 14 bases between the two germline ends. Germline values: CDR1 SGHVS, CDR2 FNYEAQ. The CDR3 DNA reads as TGTGCCAGCAGCCAAAAGCTAGGGGGAGAGACCCAGTACTTC. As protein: CASSQKLGGETQYF.

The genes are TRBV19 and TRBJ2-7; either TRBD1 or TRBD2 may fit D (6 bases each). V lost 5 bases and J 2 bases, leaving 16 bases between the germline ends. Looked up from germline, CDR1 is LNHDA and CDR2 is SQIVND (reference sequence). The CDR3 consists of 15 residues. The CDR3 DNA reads TGTGCCAGTAGTCGAAGGGGGGACACAGCCTACGAGCAGTACTTC. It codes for CASSRRGDTAYEQYF.

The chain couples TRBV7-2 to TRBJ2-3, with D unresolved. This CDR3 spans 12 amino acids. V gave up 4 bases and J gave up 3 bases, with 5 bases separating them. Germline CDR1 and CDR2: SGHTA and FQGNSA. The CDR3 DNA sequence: TGTGCCAGCAGCTCCTATACAGATACGCAGTATTTT. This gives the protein CASSSYTDTQYF.